This is a list of T cell receptor beta chains from one sample in a study of T cell changes during pregnancy in multiple sclerosis. The assay was immunoSEQ multiplex PCR, and TCRdb's table has in-frame clones only and misses some. This table has roughly 85,000 clones, 80% to 95% appearing once. The sequences come from peripheral blood, collected in the first trimester of pregnancy. These receptors came from a female donor with multiple sclerosis, enrolled in a pregnancy study. Both conserved end residues are trimmed from each CDR3. The order of the fields is V gene, J gene, CDR3 protein.

V: TRBV29-1
J: TRBJ1-6
CDR3: SVGQGYNSPLH

V: TRBV7-9
J: TRBJ2-7
CDR3: ASSEAGTGGFEQY

V: TRBV5-4
J: TRBJ1-1
CDR3: ASSLVWTGDLDTEAF

V: TRBV19
J: TRBJ2-1
CDR3: ASSRYNEQF

V: TRBV30
J: TRBJ2-3
CDR3: AWTPGTDTQY

V: TRBV4-1
J: TRBJ2-5
CDR3: ASSQVGEETQY

V: TRBV7-9
J: TRBJ1-2
CDR3: ASSPGTALIIYGYT

V: TRBV18
J: TRBJ1-2
CDR3: ASSPDRNYGYT

V: TRBV2
J: TRBJ1-6
CDR3: ASSEEERVGSPLH

V: TRBV27
J: TRBJ1-1
CDR3: ASKRAGDLGTEAF

V: TRBV19
J: TRBJ2-2
CDR3: ASSPGGGNTGELF

V: TRBV5-1
J: TRBJ2-7
CDR3: ASSLAPTGVLTEQY

V: TRBV5-1
J: TRBJ2-6
CDR3: ASSLGGPGQVGSGANVLT

V: TRBV7-2
J: TRBJ1-3
CDR3: ASSLRGSGNTIY

V: TRBV7-8
J: TRBJ1-6
CDR3: ASSLAGLSSLH